The subject of this entry is one T cell receptor (beta chain). Its antigen remains unknown. These data come from a study of cytomegalovirus exposure and HLA in healthy donors. Study-wide results and limits: Later, TCR association rates were found to vary by HLA locus, highest for DRB1 and lowest for HLA-C. A missense variant in DCLRE1C was later tied to TCR beta V- and J-gene trimming. The majority of TCR sequences were rare, yet some public TCRs appeared in many donors.

CDR1 LNHDA and CDR2 SQIVND come from the germline V gene (reference sequence). Trimming took 8 bases from V and 0 from J; bases not matched to a gene: 7. This CDR3 spans 15 amino acids. PCR involved 60 Vbeta and 13 Jbeta primers. Measured with immunoSEQ multiplex PCR; TCRdb has only the in-frame clones, and not every one. The table shows about 200,000 clones, with almost 70% occurring only once. The chain carries TRBV19 and TRBJ1-3, with 7 nucleotides matching TRBD1. This receptor was taken from a man aged 40-49 years in good health and CMV-seropositive. Material: PBMCs. The CDR3 is CASLRDRTSGNTIYF. The CDR3 DNA sequence: TGTGCCAGTCTCCGGGACAGAACCTCTGGAAACACCATATATTTT.